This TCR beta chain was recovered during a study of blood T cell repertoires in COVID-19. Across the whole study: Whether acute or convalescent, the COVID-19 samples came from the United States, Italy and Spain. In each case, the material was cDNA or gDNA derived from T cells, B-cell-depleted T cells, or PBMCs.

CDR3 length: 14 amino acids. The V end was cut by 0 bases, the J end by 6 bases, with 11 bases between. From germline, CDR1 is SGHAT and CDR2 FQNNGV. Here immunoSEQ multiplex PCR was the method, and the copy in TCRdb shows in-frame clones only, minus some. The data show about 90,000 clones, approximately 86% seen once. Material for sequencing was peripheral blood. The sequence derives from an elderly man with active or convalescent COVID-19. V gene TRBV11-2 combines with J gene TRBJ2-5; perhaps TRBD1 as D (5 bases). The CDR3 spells CASSLELGRKTQYF. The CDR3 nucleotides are TGTGCCAGCAGCTTAGAGTTGGGGCGAAAGACCCAGTACTTC.